The 15 T cell receptor beta chains presented below share a single source sample, sequenced in a study of cytomegalovirus exposure and HLA in healthy donors. Researchers ran the PCR with 60 Vbeta and 13 Jbeta primers. Sequencing used immunoSEQ multiplex PCR; TCRdb keeps in-frame clones, though not all of them. The sample lists a few hundred thousand clones; roughly four fifths were seen once. Sequenced sample: PBMCs. The receptors derive from a girl aged 2 to 9 in good health and CMV-seronegative.

The chain recombines TRBV9 with TRBJ2-3; a weak D match, TRBD1 (5 bases). The CDR3 has 13 amino acids. V shed 0 bases and J shed 8 bases, with 10 bases lying between them. Germline V CDR1 and CDR2: SGDLS, YYNGEE. CDR3: CASSVAAGSTQYF. The CDR3 coding sequence is TGTGCCAGCAGCGTAGCCGCAGGGTCTACGCAGTATTTT.

The chain carries TRBV2 and TRBJ2-7; weak D call: TRBD2 (6 bases). Deletions cut 8 bases from V and 3 bases from J, with 14 bases between. The germline CDR1 and CDR2 sequences are SNHLY and FYNNEI. The length of the CDR3 is 13 residues. The CDR3 reads CASGGPGDYEQYF. In nucleotides, the CDR3 is TGTGCCAGCGGGGGACCGGGGGACTACGAGCAGTACTTC.

The CDR3: CASTGVDRQKLFF. The CDR3 DNA reads TGTGCCAGTACCGGGGTGGACAGGCAAAAGCTGTTTTTT. The chain links TRBV19 to TRBJ2-2; 7 bases are a match to TRBD1. CDR1 is LNHDA and CDR2 is SQIVND in the germline V gene (reference sequence). This CDR3 is 13 amino acids long. J gave up 12 bases and V 7 bases, and 11 bases lay outside the gene matches.

The chain employs TRBV19 and TRBJ2-4, with 10 bases aligning to TRBD1. The CDR3 totals 18 residues. Germline values: CDR1 LNHDA, CDR2 SQIVND (reference sequence). V was clipped by 9 bases and J by 3 bases; unmatched bases: 17. The CDR3 protein is CASRLSGGTGVGKNIQYF. Written as DNA, the CDR3 is TGTGCCAGCCGTCTCTCGGGCGGGACAGGGGTGGGCAAAAACATTCAGTACTTC.

This rearrangement joins TRBV6-1 to TRBJ1-1; D call uncertain. Germline values: CDR1 MNHNS, CDR2 SASEGT. V was cut by 4 bases and J by 0 bases, with 6 bases left in between. This CDR3 has 13 amino acids. CDR3 sequence: CASSGSVNTEAFF. CDR3 DNA sequence: TGTGCCAGCAGTGGGTCAGTGAACACTGAAGCTTTCTTT.

As for this clone: One end of the junction does not line up with germline, which may come from a read error. The CDR3 loop is CASRRSGDWVEAQYF. Written as DNA, the CDR3 is TGTGCCAGCAGAAGGTCAGGGGATTGGGTAGAGGCCCAGTACTTC. The gene calls are TRBV6-1 and TRBJ2-5, with D tentatively TRBD1 (6 bases). CDR1 is MNHNS and CDR2 is SASEGT in the germline V gene. This CDR3 is 15 amino acids long.

V gene TRBV27 combines with J gene TRBJ1-2, with 9 bases fitting TRBD1. Germline V gene lookup returns CDR1 MNHEY and CDR2 SMNVEV (reference sequence). This CDR3 region has 17 residues. Trimming cost V 4 bases and J 0 bases; bases outside gene matches: 9. This CDR3 is CASSSAPGQGANYGYTF. The DNA for the CDR3 is TGTGCCAGCAGTTCCGCACCGGGACAGGGAGCTAACTATGGCTACACCTTC.

This chain joins TRBV6-1 and TRBJ2-1, with D unresolved. Germline-derived CDR1 and CDR2 are MNHNS and SASEGT. Trimming removed 2 bases at V and 6 bases at J, with 5 bases between. This CDR3 is built from 12 residues. As DNA, the CDR3 is TGTGCCAGCAGTGAACCCCGCAATGAGCAGTTCTTC. Its protein is CASSEPRNEQFF.

This clone was recorded a few times. The chain links TRBV5-4 to TRBJ2-5; 11 bases align to TRBD1. This CDR3 contains 14 residues. Germline lookup yields CDR1 SGHNT and CDR2 YYREEE (reference sequence). V lost 2 bases, J lost 5 bases, and 2 bases stayed unmatched. CDR3 nucleotide sequence: TGTGCCAGCAGCTTAGGACAGGGGGCCGAGACCCAGTACTTC. This encodes CASSLGQGAETQYF.

The rearrangement uses TRBV6-5 and TRBJ2-3; D might be TRBD2 (6 bases). The germline V gene has CDR1 MNHEY and CDR2 SVGAGI. V was clipped by 5 bases and J by 5 bases, with 14 bases between them. CDR3 length equals 14 residues. The CDR3 reads CASSLGTAKDTQYF. The DNA for the CDR3 is TGTGCCAGCAGTCTTGGGACTGCGAAAGATACGCAGTATTTT.

This clone was observed a handful of times. The rearrangement joins TRBV27 to TRBJ1-1, with D perhaps matching TRBD1 (6 bases). Between the trimmed V and J ends, which lost 1 base and 2 bases, there was a span of 11 bases. CDR1 MNHEY and CDR2 SMNVEV come from the germline V gene (reference sequence). CDR3 length equals 15 residues. The CDR3: CASSLYQGINTEAFF. In nucleotides, the CDR3 is TGTGCCAGCAGTTTATACCAGGGGATTAACACTGAAGCTTTCTTT.

This clone occurred a few times. The chain has TRBV5-6 and TRBJ2-7; 8 nucleotides agree with TRBD1. The length of the CDR3 is 14 residues. V shed 2 bases and J 5 bases; nucleotides not matched to a gene: 6. Germline V lookup: CDR1 SGHDT, CDR2 YYEEEE. CDR3 protein: CASSLGTGRHEQYF. The CDR3 DNA sequence: TGTGCCAGCAGCTTAGGGACAGGCCGACACGAGCAGTACTTC.

V and J are TRBV19 and TRBJ1-2; maybe TRBD1 (6 bases). The ends were cut back, 7 bases at V and 1 base at J, with 16 bases in the middle. The length of the CDR3 is 15 residues. CDR1 and CDR2 (germline): LNHDA, SQIVND (reference sequence). The CDR3 DNA reads as TGTGCCAGTACAGTCAGCGGGGGCCTTAACTATGGCTACACCTTC. Its protein is CASTVSGGLNYGYTF.

The J gene is TRBJ2-7, the V gene TRBV29-1; 7 positions agree with TRBD1. V trimming: 6 bases; J trimming: 3 bases; junction bases outside the gene matches: 5. CDR1 is SQVTM and CDR2 is ANQGSEA in the germline V gene. The CDR3 has 12 residues. The CDR3 loop is CSVGTEVYEQYF. CDR3 DNA sequence: TGCAGCGTAGGGACAGAAGTCTACGAGCAGTACTTC.

The J gene is TRBJ2-1, the V gene TRBV27; perhaps TRBD2 as D (6 bases). The germline gives CDR1 MNHEY, CDR2 SMNVEV (reference sequence). V was pared by 5 bases and J by 3 bases, with 14 bases between. This CDR3 is built from 15 residues. CDR3 protein: CASSARRGLYNEQFF. The DNA for the CDR3 is TGTGCCAGCAGTGCGCGACGGGGACTCTACAATGAGCAGTTCTTC.